This entry lists 19 T cell receptor beta chains sequenced from one sample in a study of T cell responses to AZD1222 COVID-19 vaccine. TCRdb's table, derived via immunoSEQ multiplex PCR, lists solely in-frame clones and lacks some. The sample lists roughly 100,000 clones; approximately 89% were seen once. Sequences were derived from peripheral blood, sampled on day 0 of AZD1222 vaccination. These receptor sequences come from an adult in good health.

The chain has TRBV11-2 and TRBJ2-7, with a weak D call TRBD1 (5 bases). V lost 3 bases and J lost 2, with 14 bases in between. The CDR3 has 15 residues. CDR1 and CDR2 from the germline V gene are SGHAT and FQNNGV. This CDR3 is CASSFFWGQAYEQYF. The CDR3 DNA is TGTGCCAGCAGCTTTTTTTGGGGCCAGGCCTACGAGCAGTACTTC. Full variable domain (outside the CDR3, taken from reference TRBV11-2 and TRBJ2-7): EAGVAQSPRYKIIEKRQSVAFWCNPISGHATLYWYQQILGQGPKLLIQFQNNGVVDDSQLPKDRFSAERLKGVDSTLKIQPAKLEDSAVYLCASSFFWGQAYEQYFGPGTRLTVT.

The chain couples TRBV27 to TRBJ1-1; 8 bases are a match to TRBD1. The length of the CDR3 is 15 residues. Germline V CDR1 and CDR2: MNHEY, SMNVEV (reference sequence). J lost 6 bases, V lost 4 bases, and 10 bases had no gene match. The CDR3 is CASSWSMTGESEAFF. CDR3 DNA: TGTGCCAGCAGTTGGTCCATGACAGGGGAATCTGAAGCTTTCTTT.

This chain connects TRBV5-4 to TRBJ2-5; 8 bases are a match to TRBD2. V was pared by 5 bases and J by 4 bases, with 4 bases of the junction left unmatched. CDR1 and CDR2 (germline): SGHNT, YYREEE (reference sequence). This CDR3 region has 13 residues. CDR3 nucleotide sequence: TGTGCCAGCAGACCCAGCGGGGGAGAGACCCAGTACTTC. Its translation: CASRPSGGETQYF.

This chain uses TRBV6-2 or TRBV6-3 with TRBJ1-2; D possibly corresponds to TRBD1 (5 bases). Per the germline V gene, CDR1 is MNHEY and CDR2 is SVGEGT. V was trimmed by 2 bases and J by 6 bases, leaving 7 bases between them. The CDR3 has 12 amino acids. CDR3 bases: TGTGCCAGCAGTTACGTAGGGGATGGCTACACCTTC. This codes for CASSYVGDGYTF.

Comment on this clone: Within the sample, other DNA sequences also encode this same CDR3. The CDR3 reads CASSLLNEQFF. CDR3 sequence (DNA): TGTGCCAGCAGCCTTCTGAATGAGCAGTTCTTC. V and J are TRBV7-8 and TRBJ2-1, with D uncertain. Germline V gene sequence: CDR1 SGHVS, CDR2 FQNEAQ. The ends were cut back, 5 bases at V and 7 bases at J, with 6 bases in the middle. The CDR3 is made up of 11 amino acids.

The gene calls are TRBV10-3 and TRBJ2-3, with D perhaps TRBD1 (5 bases). Trimming pared 8 bases from V and 0 bases from J, leaving 15 bases between. This CDR3 has 15 amino acids. Germline loops: CDR1 ENHRY, CDR2 SYGVKD. CDR3 loop: CAIALRGTSTDTQYF. Here the CDR3 DNA reads TGTGCCATCGCCCTTAGGGGTACTAGCACAGATACGCAGTATTTT.

This chain links TRBV4-3 with TRBJ2-3; D is ambiguous. Trimming removed 0 bases from V and 0 bases from J, with 10 bases in between. The CDR3 is made up of 16 amino acids. CDR1 LGHNA and CDR2 YSLEER come from the germline V gene. The CDR3 protein is CASSQDPFSSTDTQYF. The CDR3 nucleotides read TGCGCCAGCAGCCAAGATCCTTTCTCTAGCACAGATACGCAGTATTTT.

The V call is TRBV9, the J call TRBJ1-2; 7 bases agree with TRBD1. With V trimmed by 0 bases and J by 6 bases, 2 bases remained unmatched. There are 13 residues in the CDR3. The V gene's germline CDR1 is SGDLS and CDR2 YYNGEE. CDR3 in DNA: TGTGCCAGCAGCGTAGGAGGGGGCAATGGCTACACCTTC. Translating gives CASSVGGGNGYTF.

The J gene is TRBJ2-1, the V gene TRBV12-3 or TRBV12-4, with D possibly matching TRBD1 (6 bases). Trimming took 5 bases from V and 7 from J, leaving 9 bases between them. This CDR3 contains 12 residues. The CDR3 DNA is TGTGCCAGCAGTCGCAGGGGAAATGAGCAGTTCTTC. This encodes CASSRRGNEQFF.

The J gene is TRBJ2-7, the V gene TRBV7-8; perhaps TRBD1 as D (5 bases). CDR3 length: 15 residues. The V and J ends lost 4 bases and 2 bases respectively, with 15 bases between them. CDR1 and CDR2 (germline): SGHVS, FQNEAQ. The CDR3 bases are TGTGCCAGCAGCTCCGGAACAGGATTCACCTACGAGCAGTACTTC. As protein: CASSSGTGFTYEQYF. Complete variable domain (other parts from reference TRBV7-8 and TRBJ2-7): GAGVSQSPRYKVAKRGQDVALRCDPISGHVSLFWYQQALGQGPEFLTYFQNEAQLDKSGLPSDRFFAERPEGSVSTLKIQRTQQEDSAVYLCASSSGTGFTYEQYFGPGTRLTVT.

The rearrangement joins TRBV7-8 to TRBJ2-1; 15 nucleotides agree with TRBD2. Germline V gene lookup returns CDR1 SGHVS and CDR2 FQNEAQ. With 5 bases clipped from V and 4 bases from J, the junction kept 3 bases outside the gene matches. The CDR3 totals 16 residues. The CDR3 DNA follows: TGTGCCAGCAGCCGGACTAGCGGGGGGGCTTACAATGAGCAGTTCTTC. Amino acid sequence: CASSRTSGGAYNEQFF.

This clone was seen just once. This chain uses TRBV4-1 with TRBJ1-1; tentatively, D is TRBD1 (5 bases). The germline V gene has CDR1 MGHRA and CDR2 YSYEKL. Trimming took off 6 bases at V and 4 bases at J, with 21 bases between the two ends. This CDR3 has 16 amino acids. CDR3 residues: CASRRGTARGSTEAFF. CDR3 nucleotide sequence: TGCGCCAGCAGACGTGGGACGGCACGAGGGAGCACTGAAGCTTTCTTT.

The V gene is TRBV2, the J gene TRBJ1-1, with 11 bases identical to TRBD1. The V gene's germline CDR1 is SNHLY and CDR2 FYNNEI. CDR3 size: 13 residues. J gave up 12 bases and V 7 bases, and 10 bases lay outside the gene matches. The CDR3: CASNGQGAGSSFF. Here the CDR3 DNA reads TGTGCCAGCAATGGACAGGGGGCAGGTTCATCTTTCTTT.

The genes are TRBV6-5 and TRBJ2-2; D gene uncertain. Trimming pared 3 bases from V and 4 bases from J, leaving 12 bases between. Germline CDR1 MNHEY, CDR2 SVGAGI. This CDR3 is 15 amino acids long. CDR3 sequence (DNA): TGTGCCAGCAGTTATAGGCAGCAAGTCACCGGGGAGCTGTTTTTT. This encodes CASSYRQQVTGELFF.

This clone came up once. CDR3 sequence (DNA): TGTGCCAGCAGCCTTCCGCCGGGATCCGCCTCCTACGAGCAGTACTTC. Its translation: CASSLPPGSASYEQYF. The chain links TRBV7-2 to TRBJ2-7; the D gene is possibly TRBD2 (5 bases). Germline lookup yields CDR1 SGHTA and CDR2 FQGNSA. CDR3 length: 16 residues. The ends were cut back, 5 bases at V and 0 bases at J, with 17 bases in the middle.

On this clone: One end of the junction varies from germline; a read error may be responsible. CDR3 in DNA: TGTGCCTGCAGTATACGAGGAGGGGGCCAGAGACAGCCCCAGCATTTT. Protein sequence: CACSIRGGGQRQPQHF. J is TRBJ1-5 and V is TRBV28, with 7 bases identical to TRBD1. This CDR3 has 16 residues. CDR1 is MDHEN, CDR2 SYDVKM, per germline. The whole variable domain, filled in from reference TRBV28 and TRBJ1-5, reads DVKVTQSSRYLVKRTGEKVFLECVQDMDHENMFWYRQDPGLGLRLIYFSYDVKMKEKGDIPEGYSVSREKKERFSLILESASTNQTSMYLCACSIRGGGQRQPQHFGDGTRLSIL.

This clone occurred once. The chain combines TRBV27 with TRBJ1-6, with unresolved D. This CDR3 spans 16 amino acids. From germline, CDR1 is MNHEY and CDR2 SMNVEV (reference sequence). V lost 7 bases and J 8 bases, leaving 21 bases between the germline ends. This chain's CDR3 is CASTPAGSLADSPLHF. For the CDR3, the DNA is TGTGCCAGCACCCCGGCGGGGTCTTTGGCTGATTCACCCCTCCACTTT.

CDR3 DNA: TGTGCCAGCAGTTGGGCCAGTGGCTACACCTTC. This gives the protein CASSWASGYTF. The chain is built from TRBV28 and TRBJ1-2; no reliable D call. This CDR3 has 11 amino acids. V lost 4 bases and J lost 7, with 7 bases in between. Germline assignment: CDR1 MDHEN and CDR2 SYDVKM.

The chain uses TRBV18 and TRBJ2-7, with no clear D. Germline V gene lookup returns CDR1 KGHSH and CDR2 LQKENI. Trimming left V 5 bases short and J 5 bases short, with 13 bases between. The CDR3 loop spans 13 amino acids. CDR3 bases: TGTGCCAGCTCAGGCCGACCAAAGGACGAGCAGTACTTC. This codes for CASSGRPKDEQYF.